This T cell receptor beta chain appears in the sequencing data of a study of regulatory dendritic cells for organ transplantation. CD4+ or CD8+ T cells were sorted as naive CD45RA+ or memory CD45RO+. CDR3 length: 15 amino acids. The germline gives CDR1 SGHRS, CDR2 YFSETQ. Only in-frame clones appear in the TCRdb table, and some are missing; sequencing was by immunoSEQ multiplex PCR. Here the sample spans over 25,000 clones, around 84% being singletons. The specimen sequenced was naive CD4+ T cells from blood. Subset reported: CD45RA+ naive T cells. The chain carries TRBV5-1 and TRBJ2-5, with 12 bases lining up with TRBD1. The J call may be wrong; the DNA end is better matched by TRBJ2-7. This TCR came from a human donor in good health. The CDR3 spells CASRYRGTGGDEQYF. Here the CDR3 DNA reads TGCGCCAGCAGATACCGCGGGACAGGGGGCGACGAGCAGTACTTC.